This T cell receptor (beta chain) was captured in a study of blood T cell repertoires in COVID-19. As processed by the authors: How many nucleated cells were present was estimated from reference gene primer amplification. Profiling relied on immunoSEQ multiplex PCR, and the TCRdb table lists in-frame clones only, not all of them. The D gene and trimming were derived from the DNA, and the V and J assignments and clone size from that table. The sample contains 88,000 or so clones, 85% of which appear only once. Sequencing input: peripheral blood. This clonotype was obtained from a man aged 55 to 70 with acute or convalescent COVID-19.

CDR3 region: CSVDETGVGNQPQHF. In DNA form, the CDR3 reads TGCAGCGTTGATGAGACAGGGGTAGGCAATCAGCCCCAGCATTTT. The chain has TRBV29-1 and TRBJ1-5, with 8 bases matching TRBD1. Germline assignment: CDR1 SQVTM and CDR2 ANQGSEA. V gave up 3 bases and J gave up 2 bases; unmatched junction bases: 6. The CDR3 totals 15 residues.